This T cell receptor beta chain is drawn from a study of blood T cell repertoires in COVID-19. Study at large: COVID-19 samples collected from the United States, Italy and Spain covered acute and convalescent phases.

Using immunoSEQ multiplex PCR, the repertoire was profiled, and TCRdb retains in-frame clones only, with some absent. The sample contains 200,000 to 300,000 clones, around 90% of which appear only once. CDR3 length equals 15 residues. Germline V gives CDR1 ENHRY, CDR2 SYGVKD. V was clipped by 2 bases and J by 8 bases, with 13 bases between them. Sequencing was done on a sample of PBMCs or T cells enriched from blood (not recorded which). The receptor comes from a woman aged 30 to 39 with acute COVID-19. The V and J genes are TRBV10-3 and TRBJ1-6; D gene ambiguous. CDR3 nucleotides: TGTGCCATCAGTGAGCGAAGGACTTCCGATTCACCCCTCCACTTT. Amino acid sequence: CAISERRTSDSPLHF.